These T cell receptor beta chains were read from a single sample in a study of control samples from healthy donors and cancer patients. Some clones are missing from TCRdb's copy, which holds only in-frame ones; the method was immunoSEQ multiplex PCR. The table includes over 200,000 clones, around 80% detected once. Sequencing input: PBMCs. These receptors were obtained from a woman aged 55-69 years with lung cancer. Both conserved end residues are part of each CDR3. The order of the fields is clone size, J gene, CDR3 length, V gene, D gene, CDR3 protein, CDR3 DNA. D genes are given only for firm matches. Clone size is not always given. Where it is, it says once, few, many or a class for expanded clones.

size: -
J: TRBJ2-6
length: 15
V: TRBV5-1
D: TRBD1
CDR3: CASRPQGSGANVLTF
DNA: TGCGCCAGCAGGCCACAGGGGTCTGGGGCCAACGTCCTGACTTTC

size: -
J: TRBJ2-7
length: 13
V: TRBV7-3
D: TRBD1
CDR3: CASSLIQGGEQYF
DNA: TGTGCCAGCAGCTTAATACAGGGGGGCGAGCAGTACTTC

size: -
J: TRBJ2-3
length: 16
V: TRBV5-4
D: TRBD2
CDR3: CASSKTSGGTTDTQYF
DNA: TGTGCCAGCAGCAAGACTAGCGGGGGGACCACAGATACGCAGTATTTT

size: -
J: TRBJ2-5
length: 16
V: TRBV24-1
D: -
CDR3: CATSDFLKEGMETQYF
DNA: TGTGCCACCAGTGATTTTCTTAAGGAGGGTATGGAGACCCAGTACTTC

size: -
J: TRBJ1-6
length: 15
V: TRBV27
D: -
CDR3: CASSLIPGEFSPLHF
DNA: TGTGCCAGCAGTTTAATCCCCGGAGAGTTTTCACCCCTCCACTTT

size: few
J: TRBJ1-3
length: 11
V: TRBV29-1
D: -
CDR3: CSVVKGNTIYF
DNA: TGCAGCGTTGTGAAGGGAAACACCATATATTTT

size: -
J: TRBJ2-5
length: 16
V: TRBV2
D: TRBD2
CDR3: CASRSSGGALGETQYF
DNA: TGTGCCAGCAGGTCTAGCGGGGGGGCCCTGGGGGAGACCCAGTACTTC

size: -
J: TRBJ1-4
length: 14
V: TRBV7-8
D: -
CDR3: CASSFGGVDEKLFF
DNA: TGTGCCAGCAGCTTCGGGGGGGTCGATGAAAAACTGTTTTTT

size: -
J: TRBJ1-6
length: 14
V: TRBV5-1
D: TRBD1
CDR3: CASSLGQVNSPLHF
DNA: TGCGCCAGCAGCTTAGGACAGGTCAATTCACCCCTCCACTTT

size: -
J: TRBJ2-7
length: 13
V: TRBV12-3/TRBV12-4
D: -
CDR3: CASSTTFGLEQYF
DNA: TGTGCCAGCAGTACGACCTTCGGGCTCGAGCAGTACTTC

size: -
J: TRBJ1-2
length: 14
V: TRBV7-3
D: TRBD1
CDR3: CASSLNGQGYGYTF
DNA: TGTGCCAGCAGCTTAAATGGACAGGGCTATGGCTACACCTTC

size: -
J: TRBJ2-7
length: 15
V: TRBV6-2/TRBV6-3
D: -
CDR3: CASSSAPRRGHEQYF
DNA: TGTGCCAGCAGTTCAGCACCCCGCCGCGGACACGAGCAGTACTTC

size: -
J: TRBJ1-6
length: 14
V: TRBV6-5
D: -
CDR3: CASSGGDVNSPLHF
DNA: TGTGCCAGCAGCGGGGGCGACGTTAATTCACCCCTCCACTTT

size: -
J: TRBJ2-5
length: 12
V: TRBV7-8
D: -
CDR3: CATLIRGETQYF
DNA: TGTGCCACCCTCATACGTGGAGAGACCCAGTACTTC

size: -
J: TRBJ2-3
length: 18
V: TRBV5-5
D: -
CDR3: CASSLFGGRDVVTDTQYF
DNA: TGTGCCAGCAGCTTGTTCGGGGGGCGCGATGTGGTCACAGATACGCAGTATTTT

size: -
J: TRBJ2-1
length: 14
V: TRBV7-3
D: -
CDR3: CASSLTGGNNEQFF
DNA: TGTGCCAGCAGCTTAACCGGGGGAAACAATGAGCAGTTCTTC

size: -
J: TRBJ1-4
length: 15
V: TRBV4-1
D: TRBD1
CDR3: CASSAGTGNNEKLFF
DNA: TGCGCCAGCAGCGCAGGGACAGGGAATAATGAAAAACTGTTTTTT

size: -
J: TRBJ1-1
length: 14
V: TRBV19
D: TRBD1
CDR3: CASSAQGVITEAFF
DNA: TGTGCCAGTAGTGCACAGGGGGTGATAACTGAAGCTTTCTTT

size: -
J: TRBJ2-5
length: 15
V: TRBV2
D: TRBD2
CDR3: CASSEAGLAGGPQYF
DNA: TGTGCCAGCAGTGAAGCCGGTCTAGCGGGGGGCCCGCAGTACTTC

size: -
J: TRBJ1-5
length: 14
V: TRBV6-1
D: -
CDR3: CASSDGGGNQPQHF
DNA: TGTGCCAGCAGTGACGGAGGGGGGAATCAGCCCCAGCATTTT

size: -
J: TRBJ2-3
length: 14
V: TRBV2
D: TRBD1
CDR3: CASTSTGGTDTQYF
DNA: TGTGCCAGCACCTCGACAGGGGGCACTGATACGCAGTATTTT

size: few
J: TRBJ1-3
length: 13
V: TRBV19
D: -
CDR3: CASSSRNRNTIYF
DNA: TGTGCCAGTAGTAGCAGGAATCGAAACACCATATATTTT

size: -
J: TRBJ2-3
length: 16
V: TRBV5-1
D: -
CDR3: CASSSRRGDSTDTQYF
DNA: TGCGCCAGCAGCTCGCGGCGGGGTGATAGTACAGATACGCAGTATTTT

size: -
J: TRBJ2-1
length: 12
V: TRBV5-1
D: -
CDR3: CASSDSGNEQFF
DNA: TGCGCCAGCAGCGACAGCGGGAATGAGCAGTTCTTC

size: -
J: TRBJ2-1
length: 16
V: TRBV6-2/TRBV6-3
D: -
CDR3: CASSKRGQGSYNEQFF
DNA: TGTGCCAGCAGTAAGAGGGGTCAGGGGTCCTACAATGAGCAGTTCTTC

size: -
J: TRBJ2-7
length: 15
V: TRBV19
D: TRBD2
CDR3: CASSIASGVPYEQYF
DNA: TGTGCCAGTAGTATCGCTAGCGGGGTTCCCTACGAGCAGTACTTC

size: -
J: TRBJ2-7
length: 12
V: TRBV27
D: -
CDR3: CASSWPSGEQYF
DNA: TGTGCCAGCAGTTGGCCATCCGGCGAGCAGTACTTC

size: -
J: TRBJ2-5
length: 14
V: TRBV5-1
D: -
CDR3: CASSLAAEQETQYF
DNA: TGCGCCAGCAGCTTGGCCGCGGAACAAGAGACCCAGTACTTC

size: -
J: TRBJ2-5
length: 14
V: TRBV3-1/TRBV3-2
D: -
CDR3: CASSQRGGWETQYF
DNA: TGTGCCAGCAGCCAAAGGGGGGGCTGGGAGACCCAGTACTTC

size: -
J: TRBJ1-1
length: 14
V: TRBV3-1/TRBV3-2
D: -
CDR3: CASSQDLWDTEAFF
DNA: TGTGCCAGCAGCCAAGATCTTTGGGACACTGAAGCTTTCTTT

size: -
J: TRBJ1-4
length: 12
V: TRBV28
D: -
CDR3: CASSLAPRPLLF
DNA: TGTGCCAGCAGTTTGGCCCCCAGGCCGTTACTTTTT

size: -
J: TRBJ2-7
length: 17
V: TRBV5-4
D: TRBD2
CDR3: CASSLGGGLAALGEQYF
DNA: TGTGCCAGCAGCTTGGGGGGCGGGCTAGCGGCTCTCGGCGAGCAGTACTTC

size: -
J: TRBJ1-3
length: 14
V: TRBV13
D: TRBD1
CDR3: CASSPRTGGNTIYF
DNA: TGTGCCAGCAGCCCTCGGACAGGAGGAAACACCATATATTTT

size: -
J: TRBJ1-3
length: 17
V: TRBV25-1
D: -
CDR3: CASSEWEGGGTGNTIYF
DNA: TGTGCCAGCAGTGAATGGGAGGGTGGAGGGACTGGAAACACCATATATTTT

size: -
J: TRBJ2-7
length: 15
V: TRBV15
D: TRBD2
CDR3: CATSRDRAGGGEQYF
DNA: TGTGCCACCAGCAGAGATCGAGCGGGAGGAGGCGAGCAGTACTTC

size: -
J: TRBJ2-3
length: 13
V: TRBV24-1
D: -
CDR3: CATSEPARDWQYF
DNA: TGTGCCACCAGTGAACCTGCCCGGGACTGGCAGTATTTT

size: -
J: TRBJ1-1
length: 14
V: TRBV29-1
D: -
CDR3: CSVARGGFAAEAFF
DNA: TGCAGCGTTGCCCGGGGAGGGTTTGCCGCTGAAGCTTTCTTT